The 27 T cell receptor beta chains listed next were all sequenced from one sample in a study of control samples from healthy donors and cancer patients. TCRdb's copy holds only in-frame clones and misses some; the assay was immunoSEQ multiplex PCR. This table holds 120,000 or so clones, around 87% found once. Sequencing was carried out using blood. Receptors were obtained from a man between 60 and 75 years old in good health.

V gene TRBV6-1 combines with J gene TRBJ2-7; D may be TRBD1 (6 bases). The CDR3 spans 15 residues. Trimming cost V 1 base and J 2 bases, with 12 bases left between them. From germline, CDR1 is MNHNS and CDR2 SASEGT. The CDR3 DNA follows: TGTGCCAGCAGTGAAGATGTCAGGGGACCCTACGAGCAGTACTTC. Its translation is CASSEDVRGPYEQYF.

The rearrangement uses TRBV28 and TRBJ2-4; 10 positions agree with TRBD1. Losses at the gene ends were 2 bases for V and 4 bases for J; bases not matched to a gene: 2. In germline, CDR1 is MDHEN, CDR2 SYDVKM. The CDR3 sequence is 15 residues long. CDR3 sequence: CASSLMGQGKNIQYF. CDR3 nucleotides: TGTGCCAGCAGTTTAATGGGACAGGGGAAAAACATTCAGTACTTC.

The chain is built from TRBV6-6 and TRBJ1-5; maybe TRBD1 (6 bases). The germline V and J ends were trimmed by 2 bases and 0 bases, with 8 bases remaining between them. Germline V gene data show CDR1 as MNHNY and CDR2 as SVGAGI (reference sequence). The CDR3 totals 15 residues. CDR3 region: CASSYGGPSNQPQHF. In nucleotides, the CDR3 is TGTGCCAGCAGTTACGGGGGCCCTAGCAATCAGCCCCAGCATTTT.

This clone was recorded once. The rearrangement joins TRBV19 to TRBJ2-7; D gene unclear. This CDR3 is built from 14 residues. Germline V gene sequence: CDR1 LNHDA, CDR2 SQIVND (reference sequence). With 5 bases removed from V and 3 bases from J, the gap between germline ends came to 14 bases. The CDR3 region is CASSYLDGNYEQYF. The CDR3 DNA sequence: TGTGCCAGTAGTTATCTTGACGGAAACTACGAGCAGTACTTC.

The rearrangement uses TRBV5-5 and TRBJ2-7; 11 bases align to TRBD1. Germline assignment: CDR1 SGHKS and CDR2 YYEKEE (reference sequence). V lost 3 bases and J lost 6; bases outside the gene matches: 5. The CDR3 totals 14 residues. CDR3 region: CASSSPDRGLEQYF. Written as DNA, the CDR3 is TGTGCCAGCAGCTCCCCGGACAGGGGGCTCGAGCAGTACTTC.

The chain combines TRBV7-2 with TRBJ1-2; D is undetermined. Germline lookup yields CDR1 SGHTA and CDR2 FQGNSA. The V end lost 3 bases, the J end lost 6 bases, and 8 bases lay between the germline ends. CDR3 length: 12 amino acids. This CDR3 reads CASSLEGNGYTF. The DNA of the CDR3 is TGTGCCAGCAGCTTGGAGGGTAATGGCTACACCTTC.

V gene TRBV4-3 combines with J gene TRBJ2-1; 9 nucleotides match TRBD1. This CDR3 spans 15 amino acids. Trimming cost V 4 bases and J 4 bases; bases outside gene matches: 5. The germline V gene encodes CDR1 LGHNA and CDR2 YSLEER. CDR3 sequence reads: CASSPTGGSYNEQFF. CDR3 bases: TGCGCCAGCAGCCCGACAGGGGGTTCATACAATGAGCAGTTCTTC.

This clone was detected only a few times. The chain combines TRBV5-6 with TRBJ2-7, with D tentatively TRBD2 (7 bases). The length of the CDR3 is 14 residues. V dropped 2 bases and J dropped 3 bases, with 12 bases sitting between them. Germline V gives CDR1 SGHDT, CDR2 YYEEEE. The CDR3 DNA sequence: TGTGCCAGCAGCTTAGGGGGGGACTTCTACGAGCAGTACTTC. It translates to CASSLGGDFYEQYF. The whole variable domain, filled in from reference TRBV5-6 and TRBJ2-7, reads DAGVTQSPTHLIKTRGQQVTLRCSPKSGHDTVSWYQQALGQGPQFIFQYYEEEERQRGNFPDRFSGHQFPNYSSELNVNALLLGDSALYLCASSLGGDFYEQYFGPGTRLTVT.

The chain has TRBV7-9 and TRBJ1-4; D is perhaps TRBD1 (5 bases). The length of the CDR3 is 15 residues. The ends were cut back, 2 bases at V and 3 bases at J, with 10 bases in the middle. Germline V gene sequence: CDR1 SEHNR, CDR2 FQNEAQ (reference sequence). The CDR3 coding sequence is TGTGCCAGCAGCTTACAGGGAGCGGCTAATGAAAAACTGTTTTTT. Translation gives CASSLQGAANEKLFF.

The CDR3 DNA reads as TGTGCCAGCAGTTACAATTGGGGACAGGGAAACGGCTACACCTTC. It yields the protein CASSYNWGQGNGYTF. The chain carries TRBV6-2 or TRBV6-3 and TRBJ1-2; TRBD1 agrees at 9 bases. This CDR3 has 15 amino acids. Trimming took 2 bases from V and 8 from J; bases not matched to a gene: 9. CDR1 is MNHEY and CDR2 is SVGEGT in the germline V gene.

This clone was seen once. The same CDR3 arises from other DNA sequences in this sample as well. The rearrangement links TRBV5-1 to TRBJ2-3, with D perhaps given as TRBD1 or TRBD2 (6 bases each). With 2 bases removed from V and 3 bases from J, the gap between germline ends came to 13 bases. Germline assignment: CDR1 SGHRS and CDR2 YFSETQ. There are 15 residues in the CDR3. The chain's CDR3 is CASSLGGGGTDTQYF. The CDR3 DNA follows: TGCGCCAGCAGCTTAGGGGGAGGAGGGACAGATACGCAGTATTTT. Complete variable domain (other parts from reference TRBV5-1 and TRBJ2-3): KAGVTQTPRYLIKTRGQQVTLSCSPISGHRSVSWYQQTPGQGLQFLFEYFSETQRNKGNFPGRFSGRQFSNSRSEMNVSTLELGDSALYLCASSLGGGGTDTQYFGPGTRLTVL.

CDR3 in amino acids: CASSQETGTYEQYF. In DNA form, the CDR3 reads TGCGCCAGCAGCCAGGAGACAGGGACCTACGAGCAGTACTTC. This chain uses TRBV4-3 with TRBJ2-7; 7 bases are a match to TRBD1. CDR1 is LGHNA, CDR2 YSLEER, per germline. The CDR3 loop spans 14 amino acids. J gave up 2 bases and V 3 bases, and 4 bases lay outside the gene matches.

This chain joins TRBV12-3 or TRBV12-4 and TRBJ2-2; no clear D. The CDR3 spans 13 residues. Trimming took off 4 bases at V and 7 bases at J, with 10 bases between the two ends. The CDR3 DNA reads TGTGCCAGCAGTTCCAGGCAGAACGGGGAGCTGTTTTTT. Amino acids: CASSSRQNGELFF.

CDR3 in amino acids: CASSPGRTISYEQYF. CDR3 DNA: TGTGCCAGCTCACCAGGTCGGACCATTTCCTACGAGCAGTACTTC. This chain connects TRBV18 to TRBJ2-7; no definite D call. The CDR3 spans 15 residues. CDR1 KGHSH and CDR2 LQKENI come from the germline V gene. Trimming took 2 bases from V and 1 from J, leaving 12 bases between them.

V gene TRBV6-1 combines with J gene TRBJ2-7; 11 nucleotides match TRBD2. CDR3 length: 16 residues. After removal of 5 bases from V and 2 bases from J, the junction contained 8 bases not matched to a gene. Germline V gives CDR1 MNHNS, CDR2 SASEGT. CDR3 sequence (DNA): TGTGCCAGCAGTCAAGTTAGCGGGGGGGCCCCCTACGAGCAGTACTTC. It translates to CASSQVSGGAPYEQYF.

The chain links TRBV12-3 or TRBV12-4 to TRBJ1-1; D is undetermined. The V end lost 7 bases, the J end lost 0 bases, and 9 bases lay between the germline ends. The CDR3 contains 13 residues. CDR3 coding DNA: TGTGCCAGCACTAGGGTGGTGAACACTGAAGCTTTCTTT. This codes for CASTRVVNTEAFF.

This clone was detected only a few times. The chain's CDR3 is CASSQVESFSGNTIYF. CDR3 nucleotides: TGCGCCAGCAGCCAAGTGGAGAGCTTCTCTGGAAACACCATATATTTT. The rearrangement uses TRBV4-1 and TRBJ1-3; D is unclear. CDR1 is MGHRA and CDR2 is YSYEKL in the germline V gene. There are 16 residues in the CDR3. With 1 base removed from V and 0 bases from J, the gap between germline ends came to 10 bases.

J is TRBJ1-4 and V is TRBV18; D remains unclear. The germline CDR1 and CDR2 sequences are KGHSH and LQKENI. The length of the CDR3 is 14 residues. Between the trimmed V and J ends, which lost 2 bases and 6 bases, there was a span of 10 bases. The CDR3 protein is CASSPLAPHEKLFF. The DNA of the CDR3 is TGTGCCAGCTCACCATTGGCTCCCCATGAAAAACTGTTTTTT.

This rearrangement joins TRBV11-3 to TRBJ2-7, with TRBD1 matching 11 bases. The V and J ends lost 5 bases and 6 bases, in that order; junction bases with no gene match: 3. This CDR3 is built from 13 residues. Germline V lookup: CDR1 SGHNT, CDR2 YENEEA. The CDR3, as DNA: TGTGCCAGCAGCGCCGGGACAGGGGGCGAGCAGTACTTC. The encoded protein is CASSAGTGGEQYF.

The V and J genes are TRBV19 and TRBJ2-7; D remains ambiguous. CDR1 is LNHDA and CDR2 is SQIVND in the germline V gene (reference sequence). Trimming left V 5 bases short and J 3 bases short, with 11 bases between. This CDR3 region has 13 residues. The CDR3 DNA reads TGTGCCAGTAGTGAAGAGGTCCTCTACGAGCAGTACTTC. Translating gives CASSEEVLYEQYF.

The chain recombines TRBV28 with TRBJ1-4; D may be TRBD1 (6 bases). Trimming removed 2 bases at V and 8 bases at J, with 12 bases between. The CDR3 runs to 14 residues. CDR1 and CDR2 from the germline V gene are MDHEN and SYDVKM. The CDR3 DNA is TGTGCCAGCAGTTTAGGGGGGCGCGGAGAAAAACTGTTTTTT. Protein: CASSLGGRGEKLFF.

This clone has only a few counts. This chain connects TRBV6-5 to TRBJ1-2, with D possibly being TRBD1 (6 bases). V was cut by 6 bases and J by 6 bases, with 14 bases left in between. CDR1 MNHEY and CDR2 SVGAGI come from the germline V gene. The CDR3 spans 13 residues. CDR3 in amino acids: CASRRRDNDGYTF. CDR3 DNA sequence: TGTGCCAGCAGACGGCGGGACAATGATGGCTACACCTTC.

A single count supports this clone. This chain joins TRBV19 and TRBJ1-5, with D perhaps TRBD1 (6 bases). The CDR3 has 17 residues. The V end was cut by 11 bases, the J end by 1 base, with 24 bases between. Germline CDR1 is LNHDA and CDR2 is SQIVND (reference sequence). DNA of the CDR3: TGTGCCTCCAAGGGGGGGTCGGGAGCTGGGAGCAATCAGCCCCAGCATTTT. Its translation: CASKGGSGAGSNQPQHF.

CDR3 DNA: TGTGCCAGCAGTTACAAGGGACTACACTACGAGCAGTACTTC. It is translated as CASSYKGLHYEQYF. The gene calls are TRBV6-2 or TRBV6-3 and TRBJ2-7; the match to TRBD2 covers 7 bases. CDR3 size: 14 residues. CDR1 and CDR2 (germline): MNHEY, SVGEGT. The V and J ends lost 2 bases and 3 bases, in that order; junction bases with no gene match: 4.

This chain connects TRBV4-1 to TRBJ2-1, with 10 positions matching TRBD1. Germline CDR1 MGHRA, CDR2 YSYEKL. V lost 0 bases, J lost 2 bases, and 1 base stayed unmatched. The CDR3 consists of 16 residues. CDR3 sequence: CASSQDDRGPYNEQFF. The DNA for the CDR3 is TGCGCCAGCAGCCAAGATGACAGGGGGCCCTACAATGAGCAGTTCTTC.

V usage is TRBV7-3 and J usage is TRBJ1-1, with D possibly being TRBD1 (5 bases). V lost 2 bases and J 3 bases, leaving 13 bases between the germline ends. This CDR3 comprises 15 residues. Germline CDR1 is SGHTA and CDR2 is FQGTGA. CDR3 amino acids: CASSLGAAQDTEAFF. The CDR3 nucleotides are TGTGCCAGCAGCTTAGGCGCGGCACAGGACACTGAAGCTTTCTTT. Combining the CDR3 with reference TRBV7-3 and TRBJ1-1 gives the whole variable domain GAGVSQTPSNKVTEKGKYVELRCDPISGHTALYWYRQSLGQGPEFLIYFQGTGAADDSGLPNDRFFAVRPEGSVSTLKIQRTERGDSAVYLCASSLGAAQDTEAFFGQGTRLTVV.

This sequence joins TRBV18 and TRBJ1-1, with D possibly matching TRBD1 (5 bases). Germline CDR1 reads KGHSH; CDR2 reads LQKENI. The CDR3 contains 15 residues. V was shortened by 2 bases and J by 4 bases, with 14 bases between the two germline ends. The CDR3 here is CASSPAGGSATEAFF. CDR3 DNA sequence: TGTGCCAGCTCACCAGCGGGGGGGTCAGCCACTGAAGCTTTCTTT.